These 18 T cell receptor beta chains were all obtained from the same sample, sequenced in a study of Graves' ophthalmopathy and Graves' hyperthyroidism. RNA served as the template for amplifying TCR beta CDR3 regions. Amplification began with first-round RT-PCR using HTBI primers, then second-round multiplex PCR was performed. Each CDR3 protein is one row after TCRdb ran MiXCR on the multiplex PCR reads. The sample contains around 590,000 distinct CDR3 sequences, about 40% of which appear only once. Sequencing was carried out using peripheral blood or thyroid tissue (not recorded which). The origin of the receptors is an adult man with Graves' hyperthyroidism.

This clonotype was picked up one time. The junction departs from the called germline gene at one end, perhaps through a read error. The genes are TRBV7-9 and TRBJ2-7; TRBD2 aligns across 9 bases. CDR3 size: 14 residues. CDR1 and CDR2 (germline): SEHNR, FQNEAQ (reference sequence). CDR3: CASSGTSRVNEQSF. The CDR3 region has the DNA TGTGCCAGCAGCGGGACTAGCCGAGTCAATGAGCAGTCCTTC.

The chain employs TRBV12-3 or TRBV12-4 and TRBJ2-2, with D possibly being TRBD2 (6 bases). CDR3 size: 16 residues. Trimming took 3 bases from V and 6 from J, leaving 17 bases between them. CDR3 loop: CASSFRGTVRAGELFF. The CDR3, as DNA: TGTGCCAGCAGTTTCCGGGGGACCGTCAGGGCCGGGGAGCTGTTTTTT.

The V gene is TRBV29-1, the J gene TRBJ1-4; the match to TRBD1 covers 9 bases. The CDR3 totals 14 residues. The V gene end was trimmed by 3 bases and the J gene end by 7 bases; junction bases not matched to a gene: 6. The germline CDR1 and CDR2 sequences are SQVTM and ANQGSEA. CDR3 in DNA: TGCAGCGTTGACGACAGGGGGGCCGGTGAAAAACTGTTTTTT. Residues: CSVDDRGAGEKLFF.

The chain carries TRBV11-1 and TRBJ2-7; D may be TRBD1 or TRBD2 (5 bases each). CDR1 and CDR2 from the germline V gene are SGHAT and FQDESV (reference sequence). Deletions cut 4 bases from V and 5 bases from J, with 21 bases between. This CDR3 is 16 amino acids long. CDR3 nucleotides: TGTGCCAGCAGCTCACCACATCGAGGGGCTGTAGACGAGCAGTACTTC. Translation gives CASSSPHRGAVDEQYF.

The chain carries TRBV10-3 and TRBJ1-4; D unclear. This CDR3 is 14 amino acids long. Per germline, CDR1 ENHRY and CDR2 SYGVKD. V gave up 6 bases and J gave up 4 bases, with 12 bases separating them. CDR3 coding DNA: TGTGCCATCAGGGACCCGGGAGATAATGAAAAACTGTTTTTT. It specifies CAIRDPGDNEKLFF.

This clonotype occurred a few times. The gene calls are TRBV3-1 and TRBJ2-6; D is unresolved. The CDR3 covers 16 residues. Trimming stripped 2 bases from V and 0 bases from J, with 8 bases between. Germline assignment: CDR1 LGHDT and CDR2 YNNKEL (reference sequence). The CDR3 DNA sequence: TGTGCCAGCAGCCAACCCCTCTACTCTGGGGCCAACGTCCTGACTTTC. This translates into CASSQPLYSGANVLTF.

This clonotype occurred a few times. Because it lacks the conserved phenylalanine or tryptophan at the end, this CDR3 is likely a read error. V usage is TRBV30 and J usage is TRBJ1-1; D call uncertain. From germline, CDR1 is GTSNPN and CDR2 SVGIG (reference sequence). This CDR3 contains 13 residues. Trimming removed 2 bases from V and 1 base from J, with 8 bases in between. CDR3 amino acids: CAWSKTRNTEAFL. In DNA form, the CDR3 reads TGTGCCTGGAGTAAAACACGGAACACTGAAGCTTTCCTT.

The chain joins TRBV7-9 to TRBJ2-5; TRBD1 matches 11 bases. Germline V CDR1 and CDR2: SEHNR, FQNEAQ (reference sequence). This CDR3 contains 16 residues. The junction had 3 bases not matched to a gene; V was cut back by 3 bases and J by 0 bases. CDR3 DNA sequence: TGTGCCAGCAGCTTCCGGGACAGGGGGGACCAAGAGACCCAGTACTTC. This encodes CASSFRDRGDQETQYF.

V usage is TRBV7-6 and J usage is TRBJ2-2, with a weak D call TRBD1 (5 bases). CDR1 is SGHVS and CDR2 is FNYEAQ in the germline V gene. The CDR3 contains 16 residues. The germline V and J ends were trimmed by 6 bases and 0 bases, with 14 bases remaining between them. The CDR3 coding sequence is TGTGCCAGCAGTATCAAACAGGACGCGAACACCGGGGAGCTGTTTTTT. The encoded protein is CASSIKQDANTGELFF.

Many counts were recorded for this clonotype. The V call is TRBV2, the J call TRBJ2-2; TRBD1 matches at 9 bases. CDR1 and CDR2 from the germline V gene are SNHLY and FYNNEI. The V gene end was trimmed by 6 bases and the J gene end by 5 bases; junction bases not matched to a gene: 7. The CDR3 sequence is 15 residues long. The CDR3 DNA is TGTGCCAGCAGGCCGTGGGACAGGGCAACCGGGGAGCTGTTTTTT. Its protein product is CASRPWDRATGELFF.

CDR3 in DNA: TGTGCCAGCAGCGTAGATGGGGGCGCCGATCAGCCCCAGCATTTT. This encodes CASSVDGGADQPQHF. This rearrangement joins TRBV9 to TRBJ1-5; tentative D call: TRBD1 (6 bases). V lost 0 bases and J 5 bases, leaving 12 bases between the germline ends. Germline V gene sequence: CDR1 SGDLS, CDR2 YYNGEE. CDR3 size: 15 residues. Filled out from reference TRBV9 and TRBJ1-5, the complete variable domain reads DSGVTQTPKHLITATGQRVTLRCSPRSGDLSVYWYQQSLDQGLQFLIQYYNGEERAKGNILERFSAQQFPDLHSELNLSSLELGDSALYFCASSVDGGADQPQHFGDGTRLSIL.

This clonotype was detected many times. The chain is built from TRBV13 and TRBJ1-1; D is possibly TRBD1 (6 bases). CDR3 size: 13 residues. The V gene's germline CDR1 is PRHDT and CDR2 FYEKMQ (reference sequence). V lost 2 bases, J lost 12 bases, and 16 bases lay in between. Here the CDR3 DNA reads TGTGCCAGCAGCTTAAAGGGGGACTGGGTAACTTTCTTT. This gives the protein CASSLKGDWVTFF.

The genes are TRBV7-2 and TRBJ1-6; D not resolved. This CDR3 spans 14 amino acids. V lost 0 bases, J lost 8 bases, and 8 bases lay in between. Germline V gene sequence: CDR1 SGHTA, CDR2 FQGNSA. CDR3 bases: TGTGCCAGCAGCTTAGCGTGGGCGGATTCACCCCTCCACTTT. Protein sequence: CASSLAWADSPLHF. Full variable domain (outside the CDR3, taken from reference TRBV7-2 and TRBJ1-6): GAGVSQSPSNKVTEKGKDVELRCDPISGHTALYWYRQSLGQGLEFLIYFQGNSAPDKSGLPSDRFSAERTGGSVSTLTIQRTQQEDSAVYLCASSLAWADSPLHFGNGTRLTVT.

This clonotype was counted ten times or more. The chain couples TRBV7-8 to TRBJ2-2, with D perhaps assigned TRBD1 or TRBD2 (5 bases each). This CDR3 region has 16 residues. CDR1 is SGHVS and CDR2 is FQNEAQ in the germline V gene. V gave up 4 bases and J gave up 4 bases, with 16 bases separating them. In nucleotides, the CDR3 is TGTGCCAGCAGCTCTACTAGGGGTGGCGGCACCGGGGAGCTGTTTTTT. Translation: CASSSTRGGGTGELFF. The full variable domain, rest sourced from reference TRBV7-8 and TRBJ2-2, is GAGVSQSPRYKVAKRGQDVALRCDPISGHVSLFWYQQALGQGPEFLTYFQNEAQLDKSGLPSDRFFAERPEGSVSTLKIQRTQQEDSAVYLCASSSTRGGGTGELFFGEGSRLTVL.

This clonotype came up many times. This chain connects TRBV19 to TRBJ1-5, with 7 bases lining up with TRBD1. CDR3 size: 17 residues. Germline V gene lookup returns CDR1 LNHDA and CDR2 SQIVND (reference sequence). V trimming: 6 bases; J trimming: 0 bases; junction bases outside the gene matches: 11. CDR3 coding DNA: TGTGCCAGTAGGGAGAGAGACAGGGCGGGTAGCAATCAGCCCCAGCATTTT. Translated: CASRERDRAGSNQPQHF.

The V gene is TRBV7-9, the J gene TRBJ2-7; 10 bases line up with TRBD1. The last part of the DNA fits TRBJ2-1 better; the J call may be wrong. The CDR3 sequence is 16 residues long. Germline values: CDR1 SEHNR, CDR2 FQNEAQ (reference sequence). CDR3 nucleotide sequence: TGTGCCAGCAGCCCTAGGGGGACAGGGGCCGGGAGTGAGCAGTTCTTC. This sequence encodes CASSPRGTGAGSEQFF.

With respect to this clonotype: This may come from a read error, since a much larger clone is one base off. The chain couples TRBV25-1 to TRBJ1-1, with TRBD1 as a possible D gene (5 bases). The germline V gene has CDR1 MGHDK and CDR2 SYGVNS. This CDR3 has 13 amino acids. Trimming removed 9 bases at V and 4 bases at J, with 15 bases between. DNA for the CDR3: TGTGCCAGTAGAACAGATGGGACCACTGAAGCTTTCTTT. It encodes CASRTDGTTEAFF.

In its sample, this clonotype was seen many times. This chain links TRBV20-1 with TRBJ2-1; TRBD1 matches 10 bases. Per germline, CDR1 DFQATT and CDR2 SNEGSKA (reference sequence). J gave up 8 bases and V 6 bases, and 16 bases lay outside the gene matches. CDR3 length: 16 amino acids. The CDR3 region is CSAKNRADRGIDEQFF. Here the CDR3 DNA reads TGCAGTGCGAAGAATAGGGCGGACAGGGGGATCGATGAGCAGTTCTTC.